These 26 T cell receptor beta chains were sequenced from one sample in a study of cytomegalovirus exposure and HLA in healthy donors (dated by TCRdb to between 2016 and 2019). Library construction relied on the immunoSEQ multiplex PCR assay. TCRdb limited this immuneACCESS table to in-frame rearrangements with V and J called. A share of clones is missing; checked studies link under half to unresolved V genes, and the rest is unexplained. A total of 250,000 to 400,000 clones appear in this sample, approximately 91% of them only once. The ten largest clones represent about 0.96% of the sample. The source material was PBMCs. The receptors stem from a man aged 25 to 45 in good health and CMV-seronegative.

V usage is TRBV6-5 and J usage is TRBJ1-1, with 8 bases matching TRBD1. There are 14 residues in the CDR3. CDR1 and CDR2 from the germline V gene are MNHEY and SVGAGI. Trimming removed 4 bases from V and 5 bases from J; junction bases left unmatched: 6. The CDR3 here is CASSSTGGWTEAFF. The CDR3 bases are TGTGCCAGCAGTTCAACAGGGGGGTGGACTGAAGCTTTCTTT.

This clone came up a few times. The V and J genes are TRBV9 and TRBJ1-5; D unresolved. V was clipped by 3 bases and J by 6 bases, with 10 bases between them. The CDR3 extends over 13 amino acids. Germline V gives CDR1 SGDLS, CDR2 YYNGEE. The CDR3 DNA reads TGTGCCAGCAGCGGGACTACTTTTCAGCCCCAGCATTTT. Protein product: CASSGTTFQPQHF.

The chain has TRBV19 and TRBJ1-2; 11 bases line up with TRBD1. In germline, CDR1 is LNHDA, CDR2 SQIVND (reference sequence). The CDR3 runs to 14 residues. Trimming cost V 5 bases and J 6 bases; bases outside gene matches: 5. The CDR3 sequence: CASSRRDRGDGYTF. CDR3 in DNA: TGTGCCAGTAGTCGCCGGGACAGGGGGGATGGCTACACCTTC. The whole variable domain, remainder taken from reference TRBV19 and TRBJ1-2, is DGGITQSPKYLFRKEGQNVTLSCEQNLNHDAMYWYRQDPGQGLRLIYYSQIVNDFQKGDIAEGYSVSREKKESFPLTVTSAQKNPTAFYLCASSRRDRGDGYTFGSGTRLTVV.

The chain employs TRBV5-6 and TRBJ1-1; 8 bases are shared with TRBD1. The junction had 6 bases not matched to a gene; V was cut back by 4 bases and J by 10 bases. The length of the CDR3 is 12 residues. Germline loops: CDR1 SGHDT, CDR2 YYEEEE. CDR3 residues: CASSPDRVRAFF. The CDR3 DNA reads TGTGCCAGCAGCCCGGACAGGGTTCGAGCTTTCTTT.

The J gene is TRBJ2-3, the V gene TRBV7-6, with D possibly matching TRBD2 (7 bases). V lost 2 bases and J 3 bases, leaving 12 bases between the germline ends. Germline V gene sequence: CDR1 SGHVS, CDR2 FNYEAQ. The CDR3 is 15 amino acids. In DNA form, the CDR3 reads TGTGCCAGCAGCTTATACGGGGGGCGTACAGATACGCAGTATTTT. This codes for CASSLYGGRTDTQYF. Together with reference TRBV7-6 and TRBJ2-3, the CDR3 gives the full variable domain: GAGVSQSPRYKVTKRGQDVALRCDPISGHVSLYWYRQALGQGPEFLTYFNYEAQQDKSGLPNDRFSAERPEGSISTLTIQRTEQRDSAMYRCASSLYGGRTDTQYFGPGTRLTVL.

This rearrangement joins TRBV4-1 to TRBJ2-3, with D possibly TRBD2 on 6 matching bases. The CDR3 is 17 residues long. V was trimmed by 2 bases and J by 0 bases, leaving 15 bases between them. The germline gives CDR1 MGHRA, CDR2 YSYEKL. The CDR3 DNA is TGCGCCAGCAGCCAACCGGGACTCGGTACTAGCACAGATACGCAGTATTTT. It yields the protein CASSQPGLGTSTDTQYF.

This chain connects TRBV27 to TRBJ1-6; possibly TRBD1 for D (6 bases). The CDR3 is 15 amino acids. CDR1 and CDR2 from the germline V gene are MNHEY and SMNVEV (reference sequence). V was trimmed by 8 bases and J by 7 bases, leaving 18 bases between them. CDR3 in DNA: TGTGCCAGCCAAATAACCGGGACAAACAATTCACCCCTCCACTTT. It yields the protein CASQITGTNNSPLHF.

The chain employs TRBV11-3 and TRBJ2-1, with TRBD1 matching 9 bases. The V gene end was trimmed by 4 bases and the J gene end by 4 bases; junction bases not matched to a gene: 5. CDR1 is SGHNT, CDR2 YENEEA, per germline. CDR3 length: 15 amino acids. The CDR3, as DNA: TGTGCCAGCAGCTCACGGACAGGGGAATACAATGAGCAGTTCTTC. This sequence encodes CASSSRTGEYNEQFF.

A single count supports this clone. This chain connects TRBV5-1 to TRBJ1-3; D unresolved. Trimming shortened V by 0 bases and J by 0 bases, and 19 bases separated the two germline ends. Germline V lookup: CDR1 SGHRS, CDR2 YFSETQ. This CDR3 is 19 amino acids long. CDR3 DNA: TGCGCCAGCAGCTTGGTCGGTGGGCCGACACTTAACTCTGGAAACACCATATATTTT. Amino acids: CASSLVGGPTLNSGNTIYF.

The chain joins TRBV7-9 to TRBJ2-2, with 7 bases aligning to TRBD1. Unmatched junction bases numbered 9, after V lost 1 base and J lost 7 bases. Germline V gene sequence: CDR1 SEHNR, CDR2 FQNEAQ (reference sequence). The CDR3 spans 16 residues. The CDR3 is CASSLVSGGPHGELFF. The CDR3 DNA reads TGTGCCAGCAGCTTAGTCTCAGGGGGTCCGCACGGGGAGCTGTTTTTT.

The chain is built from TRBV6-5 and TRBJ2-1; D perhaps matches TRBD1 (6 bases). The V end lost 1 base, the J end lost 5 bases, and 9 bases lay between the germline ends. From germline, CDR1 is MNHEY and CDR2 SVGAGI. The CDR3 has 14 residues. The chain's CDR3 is CASSYYSGDNEQFF. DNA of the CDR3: TGTGCCAGCAGTTACTATTCAGGGGACAATGAGCAGTTCTTC.

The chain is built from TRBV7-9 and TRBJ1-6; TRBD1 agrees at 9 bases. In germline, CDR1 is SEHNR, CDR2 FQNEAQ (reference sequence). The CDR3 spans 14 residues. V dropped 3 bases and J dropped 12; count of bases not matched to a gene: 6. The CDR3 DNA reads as TGTGCCAGCAGCTTTGGACAGGGGTCGGAACCCCTCCACTTT. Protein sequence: CASSFGQGSEPLHF.

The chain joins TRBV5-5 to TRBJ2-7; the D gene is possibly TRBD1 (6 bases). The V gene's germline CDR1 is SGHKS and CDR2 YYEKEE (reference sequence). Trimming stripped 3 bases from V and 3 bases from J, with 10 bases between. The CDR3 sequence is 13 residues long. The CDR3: CASSSGHFYEQYF. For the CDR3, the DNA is TGTGCCAGCAGCTCGGGACACTTCTACGAGCAGTACTTC. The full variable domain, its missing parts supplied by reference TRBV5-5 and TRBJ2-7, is DAGVTQSPTHLIKTRGQQVTLRCSPISGHKSVSWYQQVLGQGPQFIFQYYEKEERGRGNFPDRFSARQFPNYSSELNVNALLLGDSALYLCASSSGHFYEQYFGPGTRLTVT.

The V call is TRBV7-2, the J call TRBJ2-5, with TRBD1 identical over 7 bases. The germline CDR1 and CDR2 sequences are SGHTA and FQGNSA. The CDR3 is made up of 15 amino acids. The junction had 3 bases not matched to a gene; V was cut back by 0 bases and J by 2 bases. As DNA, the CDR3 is TGTGCCAGCAGCTTAGCGGGACAGTCGCAAGAGACCCAGTACTTC. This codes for CASSLAGQSQETQYF.

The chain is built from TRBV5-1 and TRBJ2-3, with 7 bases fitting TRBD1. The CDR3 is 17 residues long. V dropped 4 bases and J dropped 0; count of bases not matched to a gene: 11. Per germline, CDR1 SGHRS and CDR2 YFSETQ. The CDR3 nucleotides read TGCGCCAGCAGCCCCTGGGACAGAGCTTCTAGCACAGATACGCAGTATTTT. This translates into CASSPWDRASSTDTQYF.

This CDR3 is CAKGARNTGELFF. As DNA, the CDR3 is TGTGCCAAGGGGGCCCGGAACACCGGGGAGCTGTTTTTT. The J gene is TRBJ2-2, the V gene TRBV2; 7 nucleotides agree with TRBD1. The CDR3 totals 13 residues. Germline CDR1 is SNHLY and CDR2 is FYNNEI. V shed 10 bases and J 1 base; nucleotides not matched to a gene: 3.

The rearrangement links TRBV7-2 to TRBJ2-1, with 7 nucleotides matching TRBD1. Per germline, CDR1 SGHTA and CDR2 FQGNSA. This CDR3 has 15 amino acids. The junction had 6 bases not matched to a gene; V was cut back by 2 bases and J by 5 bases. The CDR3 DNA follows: TGTGCCAGCAGCTTAAGACAGGGAAACCACAATGAGCAGTTCTTC. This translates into CASSLRQGNHNEQFF.

The CDR3 DNA follows: TGTGCCAGCAGTGAAAAAGCCAGGGGCACTAACTATGGCTACACCTTC. Its translation: CASSEKARGTNYGYTF. The chain couples TRBV2 to TRBJ1-2; possibly TRBD1 for D (6 bases). The CDR3 has 16 residues. Trimming pared 2 bases from V and 0 bases from J, leaving 13 bases between. In germline, CDR1 is SNHLY, CDR2 FYNNEI.

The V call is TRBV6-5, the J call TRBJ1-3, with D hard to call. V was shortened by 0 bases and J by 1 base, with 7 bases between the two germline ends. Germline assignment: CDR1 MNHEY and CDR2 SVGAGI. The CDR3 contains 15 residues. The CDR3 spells CASSYSSTSGNTIYF. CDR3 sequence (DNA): TGTGCCAGCAGTTACTCATCAACTTCTGGAAACACCATATATTTT.

The CDR3: CASSGQGGLSYNSPLHF. CDR3 nucleotide sequence: TGCGCCAGCAGCGGACAGGGGGGCCTCTCCTATAATTCACCCCTCCACTTT. This chain connects TRBV4-1 to TRBJ1-6; 10 bases match TRBD1. In germline, CDR1 is MGHRA, CDR2 YSYEKL. The V and J ends lost 5 bases and 0 bases, in that order; junction bases with no gene match: 4. The CDR3 contains 17 residues.

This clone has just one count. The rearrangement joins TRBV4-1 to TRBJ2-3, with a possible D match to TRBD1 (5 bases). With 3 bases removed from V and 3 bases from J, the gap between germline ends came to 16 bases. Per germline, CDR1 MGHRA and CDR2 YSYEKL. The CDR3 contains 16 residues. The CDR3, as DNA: TGCGCCAGCAGCCATGGTCCCAGGGCTCGGACAGATACGCAGTATTTT. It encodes CASSHGPRARTDTQYF.

The CDR3 here is CASSSGDYYEQYF. CDR3 sequence (DNA): TGTGCCAGCAGCTCGGGGGACTACTACGAGCAGTACTTC. The gene calls are TRBV5-4 and TRBJ2-7; 7 bases map to TRBD2. V shed 3 bases, J shed 3 bases, and the junction held 3 bases outside the gene matches. The CDR3 contains 13 residues. The V gene's germline CDR1 is SGHNT and CDR2 YYREEE (reference sequence).

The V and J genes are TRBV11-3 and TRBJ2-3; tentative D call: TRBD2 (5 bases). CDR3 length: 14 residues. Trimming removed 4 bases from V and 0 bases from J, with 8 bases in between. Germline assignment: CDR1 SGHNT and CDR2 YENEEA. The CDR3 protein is CASSYGVSTDTQYF. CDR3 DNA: TGTGCCAGCAGCTACGGGGTGAGCACAGATACGCAGTATTTT.

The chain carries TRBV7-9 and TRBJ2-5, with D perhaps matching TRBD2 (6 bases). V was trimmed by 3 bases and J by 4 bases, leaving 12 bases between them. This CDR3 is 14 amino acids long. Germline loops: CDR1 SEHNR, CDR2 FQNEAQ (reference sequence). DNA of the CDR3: TGTGCCAGCAGCTTCCGCTACGGGGGAGAGACCCAGTACTTC. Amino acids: CASSFRYGGETQYF.

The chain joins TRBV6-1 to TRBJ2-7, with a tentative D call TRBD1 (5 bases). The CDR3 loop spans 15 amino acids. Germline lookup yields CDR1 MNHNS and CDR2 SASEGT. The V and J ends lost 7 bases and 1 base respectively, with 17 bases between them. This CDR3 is CASIHPGAGSYEQYF. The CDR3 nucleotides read TGTGCCAGCATCCACCCTGGGGCCGGTTCCTACGAGCAGTACTTC.

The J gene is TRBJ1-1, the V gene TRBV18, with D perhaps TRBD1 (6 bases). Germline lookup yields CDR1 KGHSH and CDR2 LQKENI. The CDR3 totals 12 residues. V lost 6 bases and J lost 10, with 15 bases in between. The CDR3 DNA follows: TGTGCCAGCTCCTCAGTGGGGGGGGCAGCTTTCTTT. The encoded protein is CASSSVGGAAFF.